This is a list of T cell receptor beta chains from one sample in a study of blood T cell repertoires in COVID-19. TCRdb keeps only in-frame clones here, not all; method: immunoSEQ multiplex PCR. This table has 250,000 to 300,000 clones, more than 75% appearing once. The sequenced sample was PBMCs or T cells enriched from blood (not recorded which). All receptors derive from a woman aged 60-70 years in a cohort exposed to, infected with or recovered from COVID-19 (not recorded which). Each CDR3 is given with its conserved first and last residue. The D gene is left open where the match is weak. Only part of the rows carry a size: once, few, many, or a class if the clone is expanded.

CDR3: CASSERGRDEKLFF
DNA: TGTGCCAGCAGTGAGAGGGGGCGCGATGAAAAACTGTTTTTT
V: TRBV28
J: TRBJ1-4
D: TRBD1
size: -

CDR3: CASSQEDPGTGGAPLSEAFF
DNA: TGTGCCAGCAGCCAAGAAGATCCCGGGACAGGGGGCGCCCCACTCTCTGAAGCTTTCTTT
V: TRBV4-2
J: TRBJ1-1
D: TRBD1
size: -

CDR3: CASSQDFTGTGANVLTF
DNA: TGTGCCAGCAGCCAAGACTTCACAGGGACTGGGGCCAACGTCCTGACTTTC
V: TRBV3-1/TRBV3-2
J: TRBJ2-6
D: -
size: -

CDR3: CASSLDAGELFF
DNA: TGTGCCAGCAGCTTAGATGCGGGGGAGCTGTTTTTT
V: TRBV11-3
J: TRBJ2-2
D: -
size: -

CDR3: CASSYPQRATDTQYF
DNA: TGTGCCAGCAGTTACCCCCAGAGGGCCACAGATACGCAGTATTTT
V: TRBV6-2/TRBV6-3
J: TRBJ2-3
D: -
size: -

CDR3: CASSQSGQSYGYTF
DNA: TGTGCCAGCAGCCAATCGGGACAGAGCTATGGCTACACCTTC
V: TRBV2
J: TRBJ1-2
D: TRBD1
size: -

CDR3: CASSQGSLATDTQYF
DNA: TGCGCCAGCAGCCAAGGATCCCTGGCCACAGATACGCAGTATTTT
V: TRBV4-1
J: TRBJ2-3
D: -
size: -

CDR3: CASSQGASDEQFF
DNA: TGTGCCAGCAGCCAGGGGGCGTCGGATGAGCAGTTCTTC
V: TRBV4-2
J: TRBJ2-1
D: -
size: -

CDR3: CASSLQGGETQYF
DNA: TGTGCCAGCAGTTTACAGGGGGGAGAGACCCAGTACTTC
V: TRBV12-3/TRBV12-4
J: TRBJ2-5
D: -
size: -

CDR3: CASSVGLAGGINEQFF
DNA: TGTGCCAGCAGCGTAGGACTAGCGGGAGGAATCAATGAGCAGTTCTTC
V: TRBV9
J: TRBJ2-1
D: TRBD2
size: -

CDR3: CASTWTGGRYGYTF
DNA: TGTGCCAGTACCTGGACAGGGGGGAGATATGGCTACACCTTC
V: TRBV19
J: TRBJ1-2
D: TRBD1
size: once

CDR3: CASSQDPPGGYNSPLHF
DNA: TGCGCCAGCAGCCAAGATCCCCCAGGGGGCTACAATTCACCCCTCCACTTT
V: TRBV4-1
J: TRBJ1-6
D: TRBD1
size: -

CDR3: CASSQDRDRGATEAFF
DNA: TGTGCCAGCAGCCAAGATCGGGACAGGGGTGCCACTGAAGCTTTCTTT
V: TRBV3-1/TRBV3-2
J: TRBJ1-1
D: TRBD1
size: -

CDR3: CASSYVRGPTDTQYF
DNA: TGTGCCAGCAGTTACGTCAGAGGCCCCACAGATACGCAGTATTTT
V: TRBV6-5
J: TRBJ2-3
D: -
size: -

CDR3: CASSQGDLGTQYF
DNA: TGTGCCAGCAGCCAAGGGGACTTGGGCACGCAGTATTTT
V: TRBV4-2
J: TRBJ2-3
D: -
size: -

CDR3: CASSLASSGGTEAFF
DNA: TGTGCCAGCAGTTTAGCTTCGTCCGGGGGGACTGAAGCTTTCTTT
V: TRBV28
J: TRBJ1-1
D: -
size: -

CDR3: CASKGPVRDTYSNQPQHF
DNA: TGTGCCAGTAAAGGCCCCGTCCGGGACACCTATAGCAATCAGCCCCAGCATTTT
V: TRBV19
J: TRBJ1-5
D: -
size: -

CDR3: CASSFLGLANYEQYF
DNA: TGTGCCAGCAGTTTCCTCGGACTAGCAAACTACGAGCAGTACTTC
V: TRBV27
J: TRBJ2-7
D: TRBD2
size: once

CDR3: CASGPSGNTIYF
DNA: TGTGCCTCTGGGCCCTCTGGAAACACCATATATTTT
V: TRBV27
J: TRBJ1-3
D: -
size: -

CDR3: CASSSPGGGGSEQYF
DNA: TGTGCCAGCAGTTCCCCTGGAGGAGGGGGCTCCGAGCAGTACTTC
V: TRBV28
J: TRBJ2-7
D: -
size: -

CDR3: CASSSRTSGSAYEQYF
DNA: TGTGCCAGCAGCTCGCGGACTAGCGGGAGCGCCTACGAGCAGTACTTC
V: TRBV7-2
J: TRBJ2-7
D: TRBD2
size: -

CDR3: CASSSRALAGSYEQYF
DNA: TGTGCCAGCAGCTCCCGGGCACTAGCGGGCTCCTACGAGCAGTACTTC
V: TRBV11-1
J: TRBJ2-7
D: TRBD2
size: -

CDR3: CASRRARNEKLFF
DNA: TGTGCCAGCAGGAGGGCGCGAAATGAAAAACTGTTTTTT
V: TRBV28
J: TRBJ1-4
D: -
size: -

CDR3: CASNQGSPQEAFF
DNA: TGCGCCAGCAATCAGGGTTCCCCTCAGGAGGCTTTCTTT
V: TRBV10-2
J: TRBJ1-1
D: -
size: -

CDR3: CAIKEDIYGYTF
DNA: TGTGCCATCAAAGAAGACATCTATGGCTACACCTTC
V: TRBV10-3
J: TRBJ1-2
D: -
size: -

CDR3: CASSLPMGRPTTNEKLFF
DNA: TGTGCCAGTAGCCTCCCAATGGGGCGTCCTACAACTAATGAAAAACTGTTTTTT
V: TRBV19
J: TRBJ1-4
D: -
size: once

CDR3: CASSESTGQKNIQYF
DNA: TGCGCCAGCAGTGAGTCGACAGGCCAAAAAAACATTCAGTACTTC
V: TRBV10-1
J: TRBJ2-4
D: -
size: -

CDR3: CASSKQQAAYEQYF
DNA: TGTGCCAGCAGCAAACAACAGGCGGCCTACGAGCAGTACTTC
V: TRBV7-8
J: TRBJ2-7
D: -
size: -

CDR3: CASSFRGSGNTIYF
DNA: TGTGCCAGCAGTTTCAGGGGCTCTGGAAACACCATATATTTT
V: TRBV6-2/TRBV6-3
J: TRBJ1-3
D: -
size: -

CDR3: CASSPSGTGVVNEQFF
DNA: TGCGCCAGCAGCCCCTCCGGGACAGGGGTGGTAAATGAGCAGTTCTTC
V: TRBV5-1
J: TRBJ2-1
D: TRBD1
size: -

CDR3: CASSLAGQPDYGYTF
DNA: TGCGCCAGCAGCTTGGCTGGACAGCCTGACTATGGCTACACCTTC
V: TRBV5-1
J: TRBJ1-2
D: -
size: -

CDR3: CASRTGLNQPQHF
DNA: TGTGCCAGCAGAACAGGGCTCAATCAGCCCCAGCATTTT
V: TRBV2
J: TRBJ1-5
D: -
size: -

CDR3: CASSLAGGQGRYNSPLHF
DNA: TGTGCCAGCAGCTTAGCAGGGGGACAGGGGCGTTATAATTCACCCCTCCACTTT
V: TRBV7-6
J: TRBJ1-6
D: TRBD1
size: -

CDR3: CASSSSLAGAYEQYF
DNA: TGTGCCAGCAGCTCAAGTCTAGCGGGAGCGTACGAGCAGTACTTC
V: TRBV7-9
J: TRBJ2-7
D: TRBD2
size: -

CDR3: CASSIRTSGRAVDTQYF
DNA: TGTGCCAGCAGCATCAGGACTAGCGGGAGGGCCGTAGATACGCAGTATTTT
V: TRBV5-6
J: TRBJ2-3
D: TRBD2
size: once

CDR3: CASREDRGYYYGYTF
DNA: TGTGCCAGCAGGGAGGACAGGGGGTACTACTATGGCTACACCTTC
V: TRBV6-5
J: TRBJ1-2
D: TRBD1
size: -

CDR3: CASSYTGGDQPQHF
DNA: TGTGCCAGTAGTTACACAGGGGGCGATCAGCCCCAGCATTTT
V: TRBV19
J: TRBJ1-5
D: TRBD1
size: -

CDR3: CASSVGGRGSEQYF
DNA: TGTGCCAGCAGCGTAGGCGGGAGGGGGTCCGAGCAGTACTTC
V: TRBV9
J: TRBJ2-7
D: TRBD2
size: -

CDR3: CASSLAGAYNEQFF
DNA: TGTGCCAGCAGCTTAGCGGGAGCCTACAATGAGCAGTTCTTC
V: TRBV11-2
J: TRBJ2-1
D: -
size: -

CDR3: CASSLGDTGAGANVLTF
DNA: TGCGCCAGCAGCTTGGGAGATACAGGGGCTGGGGCCAACGTCCTGACTTTC
V: TRBV5-1
J: TRBJ2-6
D: TRBD1
size: -

CDR3: CASSLPGTGATEAFF
DNA: TGTGCCAGCAGTTTGCCCGGGACAGGGGCCACTGAAGCTTTCTTT
V: TRBV28
J: TRBJ1-1
D: TRBD1
size: -

CDR3: CASSGWENQPQHF
DNA: TGTGCCAGCAGTGGTTGGGAGAATCAGCCCCAGCATTTT
V: TRBV2
J: TRBJ1-5
D: -
size: -

CDR3: CASSLEDRPGEKLFF
DNA: TGCGCCAGCAGCTTGGAGGACAGGCCGGGTGAAAAACTGTTTTTT
V: TRBV5-1
J: TRBJ1-4
D: TRBD1
size: -

CDR3: CASSDQDPRYGYTF
DNA: TGTGCCAGCAGTGATCAAGACCCGCGGTATGGCTACACCTTC
V: TRBV28
J: TRBJ1-2
D: -
size: -